This entry lists 18 T cell receptor beta chains sequenced from one sample in a study of regulatory T cells in long-lasting Graves disease. Relying on iRepertoire HTBI primers and Arm-PCR of CDR3 regions, the team built TCR beta libraries. TCRdb fed the multiplex PCR reads into MiXCR, producing one record per CDR3 protein. This table has approximately 360,000 distinct CDR3 sequences, roughly 12% appearing once. Specified time point: newly diagnosed GD, antithyroid drugs for less than 3 months. PBMC RNA was the source of the TCR library. This same sample was also taken into another study, of T cells in Graves' hyperthyroidism and ophthalmopathy.

Source: peripheral blood mononuclear cells (PBMCs), taken at new diagnosis, from a patient treated with antithyroid drugs. The receptors derive from a woman between 18 and 30 years old with Graves disease.

This clonotype was recorded many times. The chain links TRBV7-9 to TRBJ2-3, with 8 bases that match TRBD2. V was clipped by 5 bases and J by 2 bases; unmatched bases: 12. This CDR3 contains 17 residues. Germline-derived CDR1 and CDR2 are SEHNR and FQNEAQ (reference sequence). CDR3 residues: CASSDEERGPDTDTQYF. In DNA form, the CDR3 reads TGTGCCAGCAGCGACGAGGAGCGGGGGCCCGACACAGATACGCAGTATTTT. Full variable domain (missing parts from reference TRBV7-9 and TRBJ2-3): DTGVSQNPRHKITKRGQNVTFRCDPISEHNRLYWYRQTLGQGPEFLTYFQNEAQLEKSRLLSDRFSAERPKGSFSTLEIQRTEQGDSAMYLCASSDEERGPDTDTQYFGPGTRLTVL.

This clonotype appeared many times. This chain uses TRBV13 with TRBJ2-7; D gene ambiguous. Germline V CDR1 and CDR2: PRHDT, FYEKMQ (reference sequence). The germline V and J ends were trimmed by 3 bases and 6 bases, with 9 bases remaining between them. This CDR3 has 12 residues. CDR3 region: CASSFPKREQYV. The CDR3 nucleotides read TGTGCCAGCAGCTTCCCGAAGCGCGAGCAGTACGTC.

Worth noting for this clonotype: A read error may be the cause here, since a much bigger clone is one base away. The chain recombines TRBV28 with TRBJ2-5; TRBD2 aligns across 9 bases. This CDR3 spans 17 amino acids. Germline V CDR1 and CDR2: MDHEN, SYDVKM. DNA for the CDR3: TGTGCCAGCAGTTTTAGGACTAGCGATAGTTCCTACAATGAGCAGCTCTTC. Translation: CASSFRTSDSSYNEQLF. Using reference TRBV28 and TRBJ2-5 for the parts outside the CDR3, the full variable domain is DVKVTQSSRYLVKRTGEKVFLECVQDMDHENMFWYRQDPGLGLRLIYFSYDVKMKEKGDIPEGYSVSREKKERFSLILESASTNQTSMYLCASSFRTSDSSYNEQLFGPGTRLLVL.

In this sample, this clonotype turned up many times. The chain employs TRBV11-2 and TRBJ2-3, with D possibly matching TRBD1 (5 bases). Germline lookup yields CDR1 SGHAT and CDR2 FQNNGV. The CDR3 loop spans 16 amino acids. V lost 3 bases, J lost 3 bases, and 16 bases lay in between. CDR3 DNA: TGTGCCAGCAGCTTCAGGACAACAGTAGTTACAGATACGCAGTATTTT. Translating it yields CASSFRTTVVTDTQYF.

This clonotype was observed a handful of times. The V gene is TRBV10-3, the J gene TRBJ2-1; 9 bases line up with TRBD2. J gave up 8 bases and V 3 bases, and 8 bases lay outside the gene matches. Germline CDR1 and CDR2: ENHRY and SYGVKD. This CDR3 has 15 residues. The CDR3 DNA follows: TGTGCCATCAGTGATTTCGGCGGGAGGGCCTATGAGCAGTTCTTC. This translates into CAISDFGGRAYEQFF.

The rearrangement uses TRBV7-3 and TRBJ2-3; the match to TRBD2 covers 10 bases. The CDR3 has 16 amino acids. V gave up 1 base and J gave up 2 bases; unmatched junction bases: 3. Germline CDR1 SGHTA, CDR2 FQGTGA. The CDR3 loop reads CASSLMSGGVTDTQYF. Here the CDR3 DNA reads TGTGCCAGCAGCTTAATGAGCGGGGGGGTCACAGATACGCAGTATTTT.

This clonotype has ten or more counts. The J gene is TRBJ2-3, the V gene TRBV7-2; D is uncertain. Trimming pared 5 bases from V and 4 bases from J, leaving 16 bases between. Germline CDR1 is SGHTA and CDR2 is FQGNSA. CDR3 length: 15 residues. CDR3 residues: CASSKMRLVSDTQYF. As DNA, the CDR3 is TGTGCCAGCAGCAAAATGCGGCTAGTGTCAGATACGCAGTATTTT.

This clonotype was counted at least ten times. The V and J genes are TRBV7-9 and TRBJ1-2; no firm D call. Germline V CDR1 and CDR2: SEHNR, FQNEAQ (reference sequence). This CDR3 region has 15 residues. Trimming took off 5 bases at V and 4 bases at J, with 17 bases between the two ends. The DNA for the CDR3 is TGTGCCAGCAGCCCGGAAGCGGGGTCTGGCTATGGCTACACCTTC. Amino acids: CASSPEAGSGYGYTF.

This clonotype was observed at least ten times. The rearrangement uses TRBV3-1 and TRBJ1-4; the D is unclear. Trimming took 2 bases from V and 0 from J, leaving 4 bases between them. Per germline, CDR1 LGHDT and CDR2 YNNKEL (reference sequence). CDR3 length: 14 residues. The CDR3 protein is CASSQRATNEKLFF. CDR3 nucleotide sequence: TGTGCCAGCAGCCAAAGGGCAACTAATGAAAAACTGTTTTTT.

This clonotype has a count of ten or more. The chain links TRBV12-3 or TRBV12-4 to TRBJ2-5; D is ambiguous. This CDR3 region has 14 residues. Trimming took off 1 base at V and 7 bases at J, with 13 bases between the two ends. CDR3 in amino acids: CASSLGVGLGTQYF. As DNA, the CDR3 is TGTGCCAGCAGTTTAGGGGTGGGTCTGGGGACCCAGTACTTC.

This clonotype has just a few counts. The chain employs TRBV11-2 and TRBJ2-1; the match to TRBD1 covers 7 bases. This CDR3 is 12 amino acids long. V lost 1 base and J lost 12; bases outside the gene matches: 3. The germline V gene has CDR1 SGHAT and CDR2 FQNNGV. CDR3 DNA sequence: TGTGCCAGCAGCTTAGGATGGGACAGGCAGTTCTTC. Protein sequence: CASSLGWDRQFF.

The sample holds a few counts of this clonotype. This chain uses TRBV20-1 with TRBJ2-4; 10 bases are shared with TRBD1. Trimming cost V 0 bases and J 7 bases; bases outside gene matches: 3. The germline V gene has CDR1 DFQATT and CDR2 SNEGSKA (reference sequence). CDR3 length: 14 amino acids. The CDR3 is CSARDLGQGNIQYF. Written as DNA, the CDR3 is TGCAGTGCTAGAGATCTGGGACAGGGGAACATTCAGTACTTC.

A remark on this clonotype: A much larger clonotype is one base distant, so this may be a read error. The rearrangement joins TRBV12-3 or TRBV12-4 to TRBJ2-5, with TRBD2 identical over 13 bases. The length of the CDR3 is 14 residues. V shed 6 bases and J 11 bases; nucleotides not matched to a gene: 9. CDR3 amino acids: CASRTSGRPGEQYF. The CDR3 DNA is TGTGCCAGCAGGACTAGCGGGAGGCCCGGGGAGCAGTACTTC.

This clonotype appeared many times. The chain employs TRBV28 and TRBJ2-1; 9 bases fit TRBD2. CDR1 is MDHEN and CDR2 is SYDVKM in the germline V gene. V was pared by 5 bases and J by 9 bases, with 11 bases of the junction left unmatched. The CDR3 consists of 15 residues. The CDR3 sequence is CASSPRAGGPREQFF. Here the CDR3 DNA reads TGTGCCAGCAGTCCCAGGGCGGGAGGGCCTCGTGAGCAGTTCTTC.

This clonotype has ten or more counts. In DNA, the CDR3 is TGTGCCAGCAGCCCCAGCAGGGGTTTCCAGTACTTC. It encodes CASSPSRGFQYF. The chain links TRBV3-1 to TRBJ2-4, with TRBD1 as a possible D gene (6 bases). V was clipped by 4 bases and J by 13 bases, with 14 bases between them. Germline V CDR1 and CDR2: LGHDT, YNNKEL (reference sequence). The CDR3 length is 12 residues.

This clonotype showed up many times. The chain carries TRBV7-2 and TRBJ2-4; D is unclear. Trimming removed 2 bases at V and 5 bases at J, with 10 bases between. This CDR3 spans 14 amino acids. CDR1 is SGHTA and CDR2 is FQGNSA in the germline V gene. The DNA of the CDR3 is TGTGCCAGCAGCTTACGTTCCGGAGAAAACATTCAGTACTTC. It is translated as CASSLRSGENIQYF.

This clonotype was seen repeatedly, ten times or more. This chain uses TRBV6-9 with TRBJ2-2, with unresolved D. The ends were cut back, 3 bases at V and 1 base at J, with 9 bases in the middle. The CDR3 has 15 amino acids. Germline V gene sequence: CDR1 MNHGY, CDR2 SVAAGI. In DNA form, the CDR3 reads TGTGCCAGCAGTTACACTGGAAGGAACACCGGGGAGCTGTTTTTT. Translated: CASSYTGRNTGELFF.

This clonotype was seen repeatedly, ten times or more. The chain carries TRBV6-2 or TRBV6-3 and TRBJ2-3; D might be TRBD2 (6 bases). Trimming cost V 0 bases and J 2 bases, with 12 bases left between them. CDR1 and CDR2 from the germline V gene are MNHEY and SVGEGT. This CDR3 region has 16 residues. CDR3 residues: CASSYSSAGLTDTQYF. The CDR3 DNA reads as TGTGCCAGCAGTTACTCGTCTGCGGGACTCACAGATACGCAGTATTTT.